This T cell receptor (beta chain) was recovered during a study of blood T cells in healthy people across ages. Study background: With template switching, about one barcoded beta molecule was captured per two T cells.

Next came a second PCR, run for about 7 to 12 cycles, which used a sample-barcoded 5' primer along with a J-beta primer mix. MiXCR, run by TCRdb on the 5' RACE reads, gives a single entry per CDR3 protein. This sample has around 990,000 distinct CDR3 sequences, with around two fifths found just once. This CDR3 has 15 amino acids. With 6 bases removed from V and 2 bases from J, the gap between germline ends came to 15 bases. This receptor was identified in a man in his late teens or twenties in good health. This sequence joins TRBV12-3 or TRBV12-4 and TRBJ2-3; D call uncertain. Material: blood. CDR3 nucleotides: TGTGCCAGCAGCACCGTTAGGCCCTACACAGATACGCAGTATTTT. It encodes CASSTVRPYTDTQYF.